Below, 9 T cell receptor beta chains from the same sample are listed, as sequenced in a study of glioma-infiltrating T cells after dendritic cell vaccination. Sequencing was performed with immunoSEQ multiplex PCR; in TCRdb, only in-frame clones are kept and a portion is missing. The repertoire consists of roughly 98,000 clones, with approximately 84% occurring once and the leading ten covering more than 15%. The material was blood, obtained before dendritic cell vaccination. These receptors originate from a human donor with glioblastoma.

This sequence joins TRBV18 and TRBJ2-4; 12 bases are a match to TRBD2. Germline V gene sequence: CDR1 KGHSH, CDR2 LQKENI. CDR3 size: 18 residues. Unmatched junction bases numbered 7, after V lost 1 base and J lost 3 bases. The CDR3 DNA reads TGTGCCAGCTCACCACGGCTAGCGGGAGGGCCAATCAAAAACATTCAGTACTTC. It yields the protein CASSPRLAGGPIKNIQYF.

The chain combines TRBV6-5 with TRBJ2-7; 10 bases are a match to TRBD1. Germline loops: CDR1 MNHEY, CDR2 SVGAGI. Germline trimming cut 0 bases from V and 3 bases from J; bases unmatched to any gene: 2. CDR3 length equals 15 residues. This CDR3 reads CASSYSTGGVYEQYF. Here the CDR3 DNA reads TGTGCCAGCAGTTACTCGACAGGGGGCGTCTACGAGCAGTACTTC.

The chain has TRBV9 and TRBJ2-3; 11 bases are shared with TRBD2. The J segment lost 3 bases and the V segment lost 3 bases, leaving 3 bases of the junction unmatched. This CDR3 region has 15 residues. CDR1 is SGDLS, CDR2 YYNGEE, per germline. The CDR3 DNA sequence: TGTGCCAGCAGCGGTAGCGGGGGGGAGACAGATACGCAGTATTTT. This encodes CASSGSGGETDTQYF.

This chain joins TRBV18 and TRBJ1-2; D ambiguous. This CDR3 region has 12 residues. The germline V gene encodes CDR1 KGHSH and CDR2 LQKENI. Trimming took off 3 bases at V and 7 bases at J, with 9 bases between the two ends. The CDR3 here is CASSPVSGGYTF. In DNA, the CDR3 is TGTGCCAGCTCACCGGTAAGCGGTGGCTACACCTTC.

The chain is built from TRBV29-1 and TRBJ2-7, with D perhaps matching TRBD2 (6 bases). Trimming cost V 4 bases and J 3 bases, with 16 bases left between them. Germline loops: CDR1 SQVTM, CDR2 ANQGSEA. CDR3 length: 14 residues. The CDR3 DNA reads TGCAGCGTTGTGGGGGAGGCAGCCATCTACGAGCAGTACTTC. As protein: CSVVGEAAIYEQYF.

The V call is TRBV15, the J call TRBJ2-7, with 8 bases that match TRBD2. The CDR3 runs to 17 residues. CDR1 is LNHNV, CDR2 YYDKDF, per germline (reference sequence). V shed 0 bases and J 3 bases; nucleotides not matched to a gene: 10. The CDR3: CATSRDHLRGELYEQYF. The CDR3 nucleotides read TGTGCCACCAGCAGAGACCACCTGCGGGGGGAGCTCTACGAGCAGTACTTC.

The rearrangement joins TRBV9 to TRBJ2-3; 10 bases align to TRBD2. Germline V gives CDR1 SGDLS, CDR2 YYNGEE. V lost 1 base, J lost 3 bases, and 8 bases stayed unmatched. The CDR3 length is 17 residues. This CDR3 reads CASSVSPLAGVTDTQYF. CDR3 in DNA: TGTGCCAGCAGCGTAAGCCCGCTAGCGGGGGTAACAGATACGCAGTATTTT.

The rearrangement links TRBV5-1 to TRBJ2-1, with 9 bases lining up with TRBD1. The CDR3 length is 14 residues. Germline V CDR1 and CDR2: SGHRS, YFSETQ. V was pared by 0 bases and J by 8 bases, with 3 bases of the junction left unmatched. CDR3 DNA sequence: TGCGCCAGCAGCTTGGGACAGGGGGGCGATGAGCAGTTCTTC. It specifies CASSLGQGGDEQFF. Supplemented by reference TRBV5-1 and TRBJ2-1, the full variable domain reads KAGVTQTPRYLIKTRGQQVTLSCSPISGHRSVSWYQQTPGQGLQFLFEYFSETQRNKGNFPGRFSGRQFSNSRSEMNVSTLELGDSALYLCASSLGQGGDEQFFGPGTRLTVL.

The chain has TRBV6-1 and TRBJ1-5; possibly TRBD1 for D (5 bases). The CDR3 has 15 residues. The germline gives CDR1 MNHNS, CDR2 SASEGT. Trimming stripped 0 bases from V and 6 bases from J, with 12 bases between. The DNA of the CDR3 is TGTGCCAGCAGTGAAGCGCTTGGGGCGCCTCAGCCCCAGCATTTT. This encodes CASSEALGAPQPQHF.